The TCR beta chain under discussion was sequenced for a study of cytomegalovirus exposure and HLA in healthy donors. Notes on the study in general: There were some V segments, including TRBV6-2 and TRBV6-3, excluded as indistinguishable. The classifier reportedly diagnosed cytomegalovirus status with high specificity and sensitivity. Further analysis, carried out later, found HLA-associated TCR beta chains more clonally expanded than equally common other chains.

The germline CDR1 and CDR2 sequences are LGHNA and YNFKEQ. J gave up 10 bases and V 0 bases, and 2 bases lay outside the gene matches. The CDR3 loop spans 13 amino acids. In the case of this clone: Its antigen remains unidentified.

With 60 Vbeta and 13 Jbeta primers, the PCR was carried out. Sequenced by immunoSEQ multiplex PCR; TCRdb stores in-frame clones only, minus some. The table lists 95,000 to 100,000 clones, around 77% of them singletons. The rearrangement uses TRBV4-2 and TRBJ2-1; TRBD2 matches 8 bases. The receptor was isolated from a woman in her sixties or seventies in good health and CMV-seropositive. The sample consisted of PBMCs. The CDR3, as DNA: TGTGCCAGCAGCCAAGAAGCGGGAGACGAGCAGTTCTTC. Translated, it gives CASSQEAGDEQFF.